These T cell receptor beta chains were read from a single sample in a study of long-term antiretroviral therapy in people with HIV. Data came from immunoSEQ multiplex PCR; TCRdb stores just in-frame clones and leaves some out. The profile shows 25,000 to 30,000 clones, approximately 78% of them singletons. This sample comprised unsorted PBMCs, obtained 3 years after starting antiretroviral therapy. The receptor source for this set is a man in his forties or fifties with HIV. The CDR3 runs from the conserved cysteine through the conserved F or W. D genes are given only for firm matches. Clone size is not always given. Where it is, it says once, few, many or a class for expanded clones.

D	V	J	size	DNA	CDR3
NA	TRBV7-2	TRBJ2-7	NA	TGTGCCAGCAGCTTATCCCAGAACTCCTACGAGCAGTACTTC	CASSLSQNSYEQYF
TRBD1	TRBV5-6	TRBJ2-1	NA	TGTGCCAGCAGCACTGGGACAGAGAGCTACAGGGAGCAGTTCTTC	CASSTGTESYREQFF
TRBD1	TRBV20-1	TRBJ1-2	NA	TGCAGCGGAACAGGGGGCACTGGCTACACCTTC	CSGTGGTGYTF
TRBD2	TRBV7-2	TRBJ2-1	NA	TGTGCCAGCAGCCCGCCTGGACTAGCGGGAAGACTCTACAATGAGCAGTTCTTC	CASSPPGLAGRLYNEQFF
NA	TRBV19	TRBJ1-3	NA	TGTGCCAGTAGTATTCAGTCCCACTCTGGAAACACCATATATTTT	CASSIQSHSGNTIYF
TRBD1	TRBV5-1	TRBJ1-4	NA	TGCGCCAGCAGCCCGGTCCCAGGGGGCCTCACTAATGAAAAACTGTTTTTT	CASSPVPGGLTNEKLFF
NA	TRBV7-2	TRBJ1-3	few	TGTGGCTTCCGAGGGACTGGAAACACCATATATTTT	CGFRGTGNTIYF
NA	TRBV7-9	TRBJ1-1	NA	TGTGCCAGCAGCGCCATTTTGGGCGTCGGGACTGAAGCTTTCTTT	CASSAILGVGTEAFF
NA	TRBV27	TRBJ2-7	NA	TGTGCCAGCAGTCAGACCCCCGGGACCTACGAGCAGTACTTC	CASSQTPGTYEQYF
NA	TRBV7-2	TRBJ1-1	NA	TGTGCCAGCAGCTTTCATAAAACTGAAGCTTTCTTT	CASSFHKTEAFF
NA	TRBV4-2	TRBJ2-3	NA	TGTGCCAGCAGCAACCTCGGTGGGGGAGGCGTCACAGATACGCAGTATTTT	CASSNLGGGGVTDTQYF
NA	TRBV11-2	TRBJ1-2	once	TGTGCCAGCAGCTTAGTCGGGGGGGTTTATGGCTACACCTTC	CASSLVGGVYGYTF
TRBD1	TRBV5-1	TRBJ1-1	NA	TGCGCCAGCAGCTTGGCCCTACAGGGGCCCTCCGATGAAGCTTTCTTT	CASSLALQGPSDEAFF
NA	TRBV10-2	TRBJ2-7	NA	TGCGCCAGCGGGCACTCGGGGTACGAGCAGTACTTC	CASGHSGYEQYF
TRBD2	TRBV6-5	TRBJ2-5	NA	TGTGCCAGCAGAAAGGGACTAGCGAACCAAGAGACCCAGTACTTC	CASRKGLANQETQYF
NA	TRBV30	TRBJ1-2	NA	TGTGCCTGGGACCGAACTAACTATGGCTACACCTTC	CAWDRTNYGYTF
NA	TRBV7-2	TRBJ2-1	NA	TGTGCCAGCAGCTTACGAGACGTCTCCTACAATGAGCAGTTCTTC	CASSLRDVSYNEQFF
NA	TRBV5-1	TRBJ2-2	NA	TGCGCCAGCAGCTTGTCTAGAACGAACACCGGGGAGCTGTTTTTT	CASSLSRTNTGELFF
NA	TRBV7-9	TRBJ2-5	NA	TGTGCCAGCAGTTTCCAGGGTCTTTTGGAGACCCAGTACTTC	CASSFQGLLETQYF
NA	TRBV7-7	TRBJ2-5	once	TGTGCTAGCAGCTCAGACACATTCATATTAGAGACCCAGTACTTC	CASSSDTFILETQYF
TRBD2	TRBV7-9	TRBJ2-1	NA	TGTGCCAGCAGCTCACTAGCGGGAGTACTCAATGAGCAGTTCTTC	CASSSLAGVLNEQFF
NA	TRBV7-8	TRBJ1-4	NA	TGTGCCAGCAGCCCCTATACGGAGAGGAGTGAAAAACTGTTTTTT	CASSPYTERSEKLFF
NA	TRBV25-1	TRBJ2-7	NA	TGTGCCAGCAGTGTAGACAGGCCCTACTACGAGCAGTACTTC	CASSVDRPYYEQYF
NA	TRBV9	TRBJ1-4	NA	TGTGCCAGCAGCGTAGCACAGGAGAATGAAAAACTGTTTTTT	CASSVAQENEKLFF
TRBD1	TRBV6-6	TRBJ2-3	NA	TGTGCCAGCAGTTATCCGACAGGGAGCACAGATACGCAGTATTTT	CASSYPTGSTDTQYF
TRBD2	TRBV27	TRBJ2-3	NA	TGTGCCAGCAACACCCTTTTTCTAGCGGGGGCCACAGATACGCAGTATTTT	CASNTLFLAGATDTQYF
TRBD1	TRBV5-1	TRBJ1-2	few	TGCGCCAGCAGCAACAGGGGCCTCTATGGCTACACCTTC	CASSNRGLYGYTF
NA	TRBV6-1	TRBJ2-7	NA	TGTGCCAGCAGTGTTGGGAGATCCTACGAGCAGTACTTC	CASSVGRSYEQYF
TRBD2	TRBV27	TRBJ2-1	NA	TGTGCCAGCAGTTTATCGTCTAGCGGGAGAAATGAGCAGTTCTTC	CASSLSSSGRNEQFF
TRBD1	TRBV7-9	TRBJ1-1	NA	TGTGCCAGCAGCCCCTGGACAGGGGACACTGAAGCTTTCTTT	CASSPWTGDTEAFF
NA	TRBV18	TRBJ1-1	NA	TGTGCCAGCTCACCTGCACTTAGCCTCACTGAAGCTTTCTTT	CASSPALSLTEAFF
TRBD1	TRBV5-1	TRBJ1-1	NA	TGCGCCAGCAGCTCACAGGGGGCATGGGACACTGAAGCTTTCTTT	CASSSQGAWDTEAFF
NA	TRBV29-1	TRBJ2-7	NA	TGCAGCGGGGGACCAACCCTATACGAGCAGTACTTC	CSGGPTLYEQYF
NA	TRBV9	TRBJ2-1	NA	TGTGCCAGCAGCGTAGGGATCGGGGACAATGAGCAGTTCTTC	CASSVGIGDNEQFF
TRBD2	TRBV27	TRBJ2-5	NA	TGTGCCAGCAGTTCACGAATCTGGACTAGCGGACAAGAGACCCAGTACTTC	CASSSRIWTSGQETQYF
TRBD2	TRBV27	TRBJ2-3	NA	TGTGCCAGCAGTTTCGGGGCTAGCGGGGCCCTGGGGGATACGCAGTATTTT	CASSFGASGALGDTQYF